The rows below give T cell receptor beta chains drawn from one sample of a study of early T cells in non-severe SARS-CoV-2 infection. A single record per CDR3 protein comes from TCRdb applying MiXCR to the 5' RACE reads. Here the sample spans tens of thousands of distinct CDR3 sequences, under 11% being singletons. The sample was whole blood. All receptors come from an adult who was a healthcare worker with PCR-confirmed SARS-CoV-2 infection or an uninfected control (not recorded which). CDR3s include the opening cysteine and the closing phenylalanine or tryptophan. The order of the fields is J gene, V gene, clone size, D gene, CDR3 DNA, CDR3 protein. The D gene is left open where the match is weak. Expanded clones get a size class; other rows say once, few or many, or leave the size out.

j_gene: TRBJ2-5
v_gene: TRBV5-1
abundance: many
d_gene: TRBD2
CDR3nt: TGCGCCAGCAGCTTGTCGACGGGGGGACAAGAGACCCAGTACTTC
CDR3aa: CASSLSTGGQETQYF

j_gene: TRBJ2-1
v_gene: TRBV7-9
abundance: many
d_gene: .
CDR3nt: TGTGCCAGCAGCTTAGCGGGAGGGGGCAATGAGCAGTTCTTC
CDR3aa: CASSLAGGGNEQFF

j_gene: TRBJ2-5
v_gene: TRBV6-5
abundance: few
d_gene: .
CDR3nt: TGTGCCAGATTCGACCCCGGGACCATCAACGTCGACGAGGAGACCCAGTACTTC
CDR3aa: CARFDPGTINVDEETQYF

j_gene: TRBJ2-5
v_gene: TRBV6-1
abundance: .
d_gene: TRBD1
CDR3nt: TGTGCCAGCAGTGAGACAGGGGGTAGCCAAGAGACCCAGTACTTC
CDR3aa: CASSETGGSQETQYF

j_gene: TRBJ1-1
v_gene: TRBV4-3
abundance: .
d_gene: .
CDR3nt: TGCGCCAGCAGCCAAGAGCCAGCGAACACTGAAGCTTTCTTT
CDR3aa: CASSQEPANTEAFF

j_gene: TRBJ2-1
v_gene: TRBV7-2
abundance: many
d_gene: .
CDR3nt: TGTGCCAGCAGCTTAGAAGTTGGGTGGAGCTCCTACAATGAGCAGTTCTTC
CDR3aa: CASSLEVGWSSYNEQFF

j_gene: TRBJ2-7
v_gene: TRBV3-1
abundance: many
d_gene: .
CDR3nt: TGTGCCAGCAGCCAAGTCTACCCCTACGAGCAGTACTTC
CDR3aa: CASSQVYPYEQYF

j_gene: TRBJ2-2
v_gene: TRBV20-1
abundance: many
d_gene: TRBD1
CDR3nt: TGCAGTGCTCGAAATCCGGGACAGATGAACACCGGGGAGCTGTTTTTT
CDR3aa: CSARNPGQMNTGELFF

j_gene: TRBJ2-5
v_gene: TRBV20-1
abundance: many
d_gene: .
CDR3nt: TGCAGTGCTATGGAAGAGACCCAGTACTTC
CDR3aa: CSAMEETQYF

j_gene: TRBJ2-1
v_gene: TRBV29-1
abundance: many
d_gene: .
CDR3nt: TGCAGCGTTGACCGGACTACCAACAATGAGCAGTTCTTC
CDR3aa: CSVDRTTNNEQFF

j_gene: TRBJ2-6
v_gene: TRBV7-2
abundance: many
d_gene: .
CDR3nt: TGTGCCAGCAGCTCTCTGGCAAGTGGGGCCAACGTCCTGACTTTC
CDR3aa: CASSSLASGANVLTF

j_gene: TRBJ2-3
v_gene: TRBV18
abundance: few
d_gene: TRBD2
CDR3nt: TGTGCCAGCTCACCACCCAGCGGGAGTTTGTCAGATACGCAGTATTTT
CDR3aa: CASSPPSGSLSDTQYF

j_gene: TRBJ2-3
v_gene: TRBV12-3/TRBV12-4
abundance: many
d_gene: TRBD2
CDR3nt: TGTGCCAGTAAGCCTAGCGGGGGGCCGGATACGCAGTATTTT
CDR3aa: CASKPSGGPDTQYF

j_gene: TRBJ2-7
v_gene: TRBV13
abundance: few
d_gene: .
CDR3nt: TGTGCCAGCAGCTTACGAGGGGGGAGTTCCTACGAGCAGTACTTC
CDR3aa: CASSLRGGSSYEQYF

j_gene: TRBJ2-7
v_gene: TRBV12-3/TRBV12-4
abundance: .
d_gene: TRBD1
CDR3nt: TGTGCCAGCAGTTTTGGGGACAGGGGCACCTACGAGCAGTACTTC
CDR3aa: CASSFGDRGTYEQYF

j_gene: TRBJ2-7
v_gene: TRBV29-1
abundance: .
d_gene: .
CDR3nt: TGCAGCGTCAGAAGGTACAGGAACTCCTACGAGCAGTACTTC
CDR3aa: CSVRRYRNSYEQYF

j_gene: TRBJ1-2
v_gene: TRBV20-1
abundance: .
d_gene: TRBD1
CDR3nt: TGCAGTGCTAGAGGCCTCAGGGGGCAAGGGGGCTACACCTTC
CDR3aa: CSARGLRGQGGYTF

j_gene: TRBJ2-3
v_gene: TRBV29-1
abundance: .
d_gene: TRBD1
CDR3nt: TGCAGCGCAGGACAGGGAATTTGGGCAGATACGCAGTATTTT
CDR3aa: CSAGQGIWADTQYF